A selection of T cell receptor beta chains follows, all from one sample in a study of T and B cells in COVID-19 patients. From the multiplex PCR reads, TCRdb called clonotypes with MiXCR, one entry per CDR3 protein. The data contain a few thousand distinct CDR3 sequences, 27% of them singletons. The sequenced sample consisted of blood. The receptors shown here come from a human donor with active COVID-19. Each CDR3 is given with its conserved first and last residue. D genes are given only for firm matches. Size is stated for part of the rows, as once, few or many counts, or as a class when the clone is expanded.

D: .
J: TRBJ1-5
V: TRBV5-4
size: .
CDR3: CASSLGQGFNQPQHF
DNA: TGTGCCAGCAGCTTGGGGCAGGGTTTCAATCAGCCCCAGCATTTT

D: .
J: TRBJ1-1
V: TRBV5-4
size: .
CDR3: CASRGRSDTEAFF
DNA: TGTGCCAGCAGGGGGCGGTCCGACACTGAAGCTTTCTTT

D: .
J: TRBJ1-1
V: TRBV20-1
size: .
CDR3: CSARTPSGPVAFF
DNA: TGCAGTGCCCGAACGCCCTCGGGGCCCGTCGCTTTCTTT

D: TRBD1
J: TRBJ1-5
V: TRBV6-5
size: few
CDR3: CASSYRTGYNQPQHF
DNA: TGTGCCAGCAGTTACCGGACAGGGTACAATCAGCCCCAGCATTTT

D: .
J: TRBJ1-1
V: TRBV2
size: .
CDR3: CASRVPPGEAFF
DNA: TGTGCCAGCAGGGTTCCGCCGGGAGAAGCTTTCTTT

D: .
J: TRBJ2-6
V: TRBV7-6
size: medium-sized
CDR3: CASSLISQTGANVLTF
DNA: TGTGCCAGCAGCTTAATCAGCCAAACTGGGGCCAACGTCCTGACTTTC

D: .
J: TRBJ2-7
V: TRBV20-1
size: .
CDR3: CSARGTQSVPYEQYF
DNA: TGCAGTGCTCGTGGGACCCAGAGTGTCCCCTACGAGCAGTACTTC

D: .
J: TRBJ2-1
V: TRBV30
size: medium-sized
CDR3: CAWSRKGYNEQFF
DNA: TGTGCCTGGAGTAGAAAGGGCTACAATGAGCAGTTCTTC

D: .
J: TRBJ2-3
V: TRBV25-1
size: .
CDR3: CASSDTRSTDTQYF
DNA: TGTGCCAGCAGTGATACGAGGAGCACAGATACGCAGTATTTT

D: .
J: TRBJ2-7
V: TRBV7-2
size: .
CDR3: CASSSSLGFYEQYF
DNA: TGTGCCAGCAGCTCCTCCCTAGGTTTCTACGAGCAGTACTTC

D: .
J: TRBJ2-7
V: TRBV18
size: medium-sized
CDR3: CASSPGFEQYF
DNA: TGTGCCAGCTCACCCGGCTTCGAGCAGTACTTC

D: .
J: TRBJ2-1
V: TRBV30
size: .
CDR3: CAWSVTPNEQFF
DNA: TGTGCCTGGAGTGTCACGCCCAATGAGCAGTTCTTC

D: TRBD2
J: TRBJ2-4
V: TRBV6-5
size: medium-sized
CDR3: CASSGGSSGIAKNIQYF
DNA: TGTGCCAGCAGCGGCGGTAGTAGCGGGATTGCCAAAAACATTCAGTACTTC

D: .
J: TRBJ2-1
V: TRBV20-1
size: .
CDR3: CSAGTGSGEQFF
DNA: TGCAGTGCTGGAACAGGGTCTGGGGAGCAGTTCTTC

D: .
J: TRBJ1-6
V: TRBV11-1
size: few
CDR3: CASSENGDSPLHF
DNA: TGTGCCAGCAGTGAAAACGGGGATTCACCCCTCCACTTT

D: .
J: TRBJ2-5
V: TRBV14
size: few
CDR3: CASSQDGGGRETQYF
DNA: TGTGCCAGCAGCCAAGATGGGGGAGGACGGGAGACCCAGTACTTC